This TCR beta chain originates from a study of T cell repertoires in cytomegalovirus infection. Study at large: Indicated by public TCR beta signatures were CMV infection and matching HLA type. General observations from the study: The response measured ex vivo was dominated by TCR beta clonotypes (HLA-C-restricted and CMV-specific). Of the TCR beta families, the public ones yielded a cumulative frequency that identified carriers of CMV plus the relevant HLA.

TCRdb used MiXCR to reprocess the reads, holding one entry per CDR3 protein. The sample yields some 120,000 distinct CDR3 sequences, about 9.5% seen once. This CDR3 has 12 residues. Between the trimmed V and J ends, which lost 3 bases and 4 bases, there was a span of 4 bases. CDR1 is SGHVS and CDR2 is FNYEAQ in the germline V gene. This clonotype was seen ten or more times. Antigen: not known. This sequence joins TRBV7-6 and TRBJ2-1; D is uncertain. The specimen sequenced was PBMCs, sequenced either directly or after in vitro stimulation (not recorded which). The clonotype was recovered from a human donor in good health (CMV status not recorded). Some clones in this sample may be carry-over from other donors' samples. CDR3 in amino acids: CASSLVYNEQFF. The CDR3 DNA reads as TGTGCCAGCAGCTTGGTGTACAATGAGCAGTTCTTC.